Listed here are 2 T cell receptor beta chains from one sample, sequenced in a study of T-cell memory formation after mild COVID-19. TCRdb passed the 5' RACE reads through MiXCR, listing each CDR3 protein once. The table lists under 450,000 distinct CDR3 sequences, 20% to 25% of them singletons. Sequencing input: PBMCs or a T cell subset sorted from them (not recorded which). The receptors stem from a man between 18 and 29 years old who had mild COVID-19 (a few samples of this study predate the infection). Cell type and time point are not known.

This clonotype was seen only a few times. The gene calls are TRBV2 and TRBJ2-2; TRBD1 matches 9 bases. Germline lookup yields CDR1 SNHLY and CDR2 FYNNEI. With V trimmed by 10 bases and J by 8 bases, 17 bases remained unmatched. The CDR3 is made up of 16 amino acids. CDR3: CAIPSGTGPSIGELFF. CDR3 DNA: TGTGCCATCCCTTCCGGGACAGGGCCGAGTATTGGGGAGCTGTTTTTT. The full variable domain, rest sourced from reference TRBV2 and TRBJ2-2, is EPEVTQTPSHQVTQMGQEVILRCVPISNHLYFYWYRQILGQKVEFLVSFYNNEISEKSEIFDDQFSVERPDGSNFTLKIRSTKLEDSAMYFCAIPSGTGPSIGELFFGEGSRLTVL.

J is TRBJ2-1 and V is TRBV7-7; D gene unclear. Germline loops: CDR1 SSHAT, CDR2 FNYEAQ (reference sequence). CDR3 size: 14 residues. The CDR3: CATGSGPRVDEQFF. CDR3 in DNA: TGTGCTACCGGGTCCGGACCGCGAGTGGATGAGCAGTTCTTC.